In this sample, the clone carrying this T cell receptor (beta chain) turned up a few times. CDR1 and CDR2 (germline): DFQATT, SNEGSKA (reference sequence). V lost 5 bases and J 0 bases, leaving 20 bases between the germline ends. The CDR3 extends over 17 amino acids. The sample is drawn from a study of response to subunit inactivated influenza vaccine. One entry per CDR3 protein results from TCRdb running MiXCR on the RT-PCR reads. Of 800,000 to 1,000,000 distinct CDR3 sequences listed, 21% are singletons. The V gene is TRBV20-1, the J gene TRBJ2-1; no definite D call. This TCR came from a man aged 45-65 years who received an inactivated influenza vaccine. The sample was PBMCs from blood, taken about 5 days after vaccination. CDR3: CSAPILGSRSSYNEQFF. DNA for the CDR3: TGCAGTGCTCCAATCCTGGGTTCTAGAAGCTCCTACAATGAGCAGTTCTTC.